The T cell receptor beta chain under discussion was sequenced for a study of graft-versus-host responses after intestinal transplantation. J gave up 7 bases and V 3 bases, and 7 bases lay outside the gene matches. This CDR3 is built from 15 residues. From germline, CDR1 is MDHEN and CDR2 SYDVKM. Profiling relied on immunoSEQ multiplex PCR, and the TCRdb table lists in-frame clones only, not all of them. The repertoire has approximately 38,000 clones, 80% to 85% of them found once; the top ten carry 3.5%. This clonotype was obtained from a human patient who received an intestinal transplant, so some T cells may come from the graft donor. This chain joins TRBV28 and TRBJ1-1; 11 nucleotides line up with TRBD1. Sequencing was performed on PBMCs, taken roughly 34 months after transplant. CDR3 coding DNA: TGTGCCAGCAGTTTGGGGATGGGGACAGGGGGTGAAGCTTTCTTT. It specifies CASSLGMGTGGEAFF.